The 8 T cell receptor beta chains given below trace back to one sample, sequenced in a study of CXCR3-negative and CXCR3-positive naive CD8 T cells. Researchers prepared the TRB cDNA libraries using 5' RACE with UMI labels. TCRdb re-called the 5' RACE reads and shows each CDR3 protein once, DNA omitted. This repertoire includes tens of thousands of distinct CDR3 sequences. Sequenced: naive CXCR3- CD8+ T cells from blood. The subset is: CD45RO-CCR7+CD27+CD95- naive CD8+ T cells lacking CXCR3 (TNR3-). Receptor source: a human donor in good health. Some clones in this sample may be carry-over from other donors' samples.

The V call is TRBV28, the J call TRBJ2-7; the D call from TCRdb, TRBD2, cannot be confirmed without DNA. This CDR3 is built from 16 residues. Germline CDR1 and CDR2: MDHEN and SYDVKM. The CDR3 here is CASTTGLAGVPYEQYF.

The J gene is TRBJ2-2, the V gene TRBV29-1. Germline assignment: CDR1 SQVTM and CDR2 ANQGSEA. The CDR3 covers 14 residues. The CDR3 sequence is CSVVGHQSTGELFF.

The V gene is TRBV29-1, the J gene TRBJ2-7. The CDR3 is 11 residues long. The germline gives CDR1 SQVTM, CDR2 ANQGSEA. The CDR3 sequence: CSVEATHEQYF.

V usage is TRBV7-9 and J usage is TRBJ1-2. This CDR3 region has 14 residues. CDR1 SEHNR and CDR2 FQNEAQ come from the germline V gene (reference sequence). CDR3 protein: CASTFLGSNYGYTF.

This chain links TRBV11-3 with TRBJ2-1; the TCRdb D gene call, TRBD2, has no DNA to confirm it. This CDR3 contains 19 residues. From germline, CDR1 is SGHNT and CDR2 YENEEA. CDR3 residues: CASSLGVLAGGPANNEQFF.

V usage is TRBV29-1 and J usage is TRBJ1-4. The CDR3 contains 15 residues. Germline CDR1 reads SQVTM; CDR2 reads ANQGSEA. The CDR3 is CSSPTSSWANEKLFF. The variable domain in full, with the rest retrieved from reference TRBV29-1 and TRBJ1-4, is SAVISQKPSRDICQRGTSLTIQCQVDSQVTMMFWYRQQPGQSLTLIATANQGSEATYESGFVIDKFPISRPNLTFSTLTVSNMSPEDSSIYLCSSPTSSWANEKLFFGSGTQLSVL.

The chain carries TRBV10-3 and TRBJ2-7; TCRdb selects TRBD2, and the lack of DNA leaves this call unchecked. In germline, CDR1 is ENHRY, CDR2 SYGVKD. The CDR3 has 16 amino acids. The CDR3 sequence is CAISESPSGAPHEQYF.

CDR3 sequence: CASSQDLGNPYEQYF. The rearrangement joins TRBV4-1 to TRBJ2-7. Germline CDR1 and CDR2: MGHRA and YSYEKL. The CDR3 spans 15 residues.